This is a list of T cell receptor beta chains from one sample in a study of CD8 T cells in ankylosing spondylitis. TCRdb reprocessed the 5' RACE reads via MiXCR and lists one record per CDR3 protein. The sample has around 390,000 distinct CDR3 sequences, more than 20% seen once. What was sequenced was blood, either unsorted or a sorted T cell fraction (not recorded which). The source is a male donor with ankylosing spondylitis. The conserved cysteine and the conserved F or W are not part of the CDR3 here.

v_gene | CDR3aa
TRBV18 | ASSPLRGEQDTQY
TRBV5-6 | ASSLNGAKNIQY
TRBV7-9 | ASSLQLAETQY
TRBV29-1 | SVEGSGAGGTDTQY
TRBV20-1 | SARAERGTDTQY
TRBV9 | ASRNRDSYGYT
TRBV20-1 | SARDPRSGIGGEQF
TRBV10-1 | ASSESTQGTETQY
TRBV6-5 | ASSYLQGAYEQY
TRBV6-5 | ASSYSLVGAETQY
TRBV12-3/TRBV12-4 | ASSFAGRIDQPQH
TRBV28 | ASSAPGQGFDEQY
TRBV12-3/TRBV12-4 | ASSSSLLSFYGYT
TRBV4-3 | ASSQEGGTSSNIQY
TRBV20-1 | SASARNSGNTIY
TRBV5-1 | ASSRTGVGTNEKLF
TRBV3-1 | ASSQDPQGADTQY
TRBV28 | ASRTGTNTGELF
TRBV10-1 | ASSRGQGSEQY
TRBV9 | ASSVVAGDFGELF
TRBV6-2/TRBV6-3 | ASSDGLAGSYNEQF
TRBV5-1 | ASSPHGAAYEQY
TRBV5-1 | ASSLPVGGRLGVTDTQY
TRBV20-1 | SARASVLGSTQY